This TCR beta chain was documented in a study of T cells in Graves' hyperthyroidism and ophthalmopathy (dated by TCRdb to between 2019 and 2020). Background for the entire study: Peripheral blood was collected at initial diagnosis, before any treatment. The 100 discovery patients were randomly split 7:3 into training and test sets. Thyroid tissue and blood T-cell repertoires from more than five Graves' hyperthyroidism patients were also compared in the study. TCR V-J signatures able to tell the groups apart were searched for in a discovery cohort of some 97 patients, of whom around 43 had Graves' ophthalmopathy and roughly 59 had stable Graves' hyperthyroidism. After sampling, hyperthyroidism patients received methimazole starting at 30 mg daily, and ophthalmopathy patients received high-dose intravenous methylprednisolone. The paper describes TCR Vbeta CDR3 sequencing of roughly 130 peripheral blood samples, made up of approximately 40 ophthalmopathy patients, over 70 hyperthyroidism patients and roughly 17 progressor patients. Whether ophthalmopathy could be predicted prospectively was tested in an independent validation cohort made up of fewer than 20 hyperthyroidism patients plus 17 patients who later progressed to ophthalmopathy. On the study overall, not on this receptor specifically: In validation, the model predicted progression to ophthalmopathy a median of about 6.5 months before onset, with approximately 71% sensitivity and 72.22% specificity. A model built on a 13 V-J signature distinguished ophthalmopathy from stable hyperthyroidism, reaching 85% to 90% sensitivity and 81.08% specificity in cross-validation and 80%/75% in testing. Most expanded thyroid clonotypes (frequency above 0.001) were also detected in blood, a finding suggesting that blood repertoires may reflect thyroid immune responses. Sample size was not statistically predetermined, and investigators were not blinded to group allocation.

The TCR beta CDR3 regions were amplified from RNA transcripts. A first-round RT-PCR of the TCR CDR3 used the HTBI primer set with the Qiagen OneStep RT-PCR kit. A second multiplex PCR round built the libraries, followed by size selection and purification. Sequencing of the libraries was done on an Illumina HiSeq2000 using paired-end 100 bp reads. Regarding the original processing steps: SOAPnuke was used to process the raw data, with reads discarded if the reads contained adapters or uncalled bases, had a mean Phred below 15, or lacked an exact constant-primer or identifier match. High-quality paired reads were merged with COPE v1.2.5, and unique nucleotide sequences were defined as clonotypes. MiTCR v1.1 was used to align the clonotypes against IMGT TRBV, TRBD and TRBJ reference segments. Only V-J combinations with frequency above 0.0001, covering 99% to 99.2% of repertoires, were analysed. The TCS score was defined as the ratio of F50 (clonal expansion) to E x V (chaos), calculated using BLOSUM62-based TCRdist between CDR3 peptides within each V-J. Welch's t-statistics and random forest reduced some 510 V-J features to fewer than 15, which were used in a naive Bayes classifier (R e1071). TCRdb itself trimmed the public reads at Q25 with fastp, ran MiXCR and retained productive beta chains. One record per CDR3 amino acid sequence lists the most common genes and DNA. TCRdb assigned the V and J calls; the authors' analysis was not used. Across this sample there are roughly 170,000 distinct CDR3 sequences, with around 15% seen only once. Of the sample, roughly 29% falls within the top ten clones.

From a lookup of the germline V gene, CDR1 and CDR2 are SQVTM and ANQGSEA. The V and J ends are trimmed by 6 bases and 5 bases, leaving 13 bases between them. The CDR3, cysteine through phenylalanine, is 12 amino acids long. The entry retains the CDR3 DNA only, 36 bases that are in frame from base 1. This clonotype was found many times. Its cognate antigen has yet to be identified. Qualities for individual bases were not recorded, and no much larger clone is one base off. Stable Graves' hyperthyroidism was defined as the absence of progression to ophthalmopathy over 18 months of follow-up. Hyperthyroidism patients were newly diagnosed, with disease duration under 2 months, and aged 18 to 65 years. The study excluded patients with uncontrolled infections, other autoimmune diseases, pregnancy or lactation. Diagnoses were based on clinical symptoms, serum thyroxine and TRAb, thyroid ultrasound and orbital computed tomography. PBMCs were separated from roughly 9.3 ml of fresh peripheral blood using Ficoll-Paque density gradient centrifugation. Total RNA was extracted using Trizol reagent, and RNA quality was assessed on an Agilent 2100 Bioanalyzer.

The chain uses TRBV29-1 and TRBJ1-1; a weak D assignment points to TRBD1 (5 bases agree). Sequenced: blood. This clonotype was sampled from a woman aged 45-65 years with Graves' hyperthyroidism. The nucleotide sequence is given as TGCAGCGTGACCACGGGGGGAACTGAAGCTTTCTTT. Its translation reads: CSVTTGGTEAFF. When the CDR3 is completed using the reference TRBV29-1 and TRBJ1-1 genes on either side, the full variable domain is SAVISQKPSRDICQRGTSLTIQCQVDSQVTMMFWYRQQPGQSLTLIATANQGSEATYESGFVIDKFPISRPNLTFSTLTVSNMSPEDSSIYLCSVTTGGTEAFFGQGTRLTVV.